This TCR beta chain is from a study of blood T cell repertoires in COVID-19. In its sample, this clone was seen a few times. This table comes from immunoSEQ multiplex PCR, and its TCRdb copy is limited to in-frame clones, with some not included. This sample carries around 180,000 clones, 82% of them seen once, and the ten largest clones take over 9.5%. The CDR3 is 15 residues long. Germline CDR1 reads SGHTS; CDR2 reads YDEGEE. V lost 4 bases and J lost 0; bases outside the gene matches: 5. Sequencing was performed on peripheral blood. The source is a woman of 80 years or more with active or convalescent COVID-19. The chain uses TRBV5-8 and TRBJ2-7; 9 bases line up with TRBD1. In nucleotides, the CDR3 is TGTGCCAGCAGCGTACGGGACAGGGACTCCTACGAGCAGTACTTC. It encodes CASSVRDRDSYEQYF.